This T cell receptor beta chain was sequenced for a study of response to subunit inactivated influenza vaccine. Germline CDR1 reads ENHRY; CDR2 reads SYGVKD. The V and J ends lost 0 bases and 1 base, in that order; junction bases with no gene match: 5. The CDR3 length is 17 residues. TCRdb independently ran MiXCR on the RT-PCR reads; one entry per CDR3 protein. The sample shows 500,000 to 550,000 distinct CDR3 sequences, under 30% of them seen only once. This sample was also put to use in a study of T cells expressing NK-cell markers. That study reports: TCR beta cDNA was generated via 5'RACE template switching incorporating UMIs. The study drew TCR beta repertoires from sorted CD3+CD56+NKG2C+, CD3+CD56+NKG2C- and CD3+CD56-NKG2C+ T cells.

The chain uses TRBV10-3 and TRBJ2-2, with 7 nucleotides matching TRBD2. The sample consisted of CD4+ T cells sorted from PBMCs, taken about 11 days after vaccination. This receptor was obtained from a man over 45 who received an inactivated influenza vaccine. The CDR3 loop is CAISESTAGVNTGELFF. The DNA for the CDR3 is TGTGCCATCAGTGAGTCGACTGCGGGGGTGAACACCGGGGAGCTGTTTTTT.